This TCR beta chain originates from a study of identical twins. Overall study results and limits: Models underestimated how often monozygotic twins shared out-of-frame TCR alpha. Twin-shared out-of-frame alpha sequences showed excess low generation probability. Without tracking the same donors, conclusions rested on cross-sectional statistical analysis.

Template switching, a step in the protocol, added a universal primer site, and cDNA carried unique molecular identifiers. MiXCR was run by TCRdb on the 5' RACE reads, yielding one entry per CDR3 protein. The table records a few hundred thousand distinct CDR3 sequences, about a fifth of them present only once. The CDR3 is 15 amino acids. V was pared by 3 bases and J by 6 bases, with 9 bases of the junction left unmatched. CDR1 and CDR2 from the germline V gene are DFQATT and SNEGSKA (reference sequence). The sample holds many counts of this clonotype. Its antigen is unknown. Input material: naive T cells sorted from blood. This chain links TRBV20-1 with TRBJ2-1; 9 positions agree with TRBD2. The receptor's source is a man aged 50 to 59 in good health. CDR3 sequence (DNA): TGCAGTGCTAGCTGGACTAGCGTATTCCTCAATGAGCAGTTCTTC. Translated, it gives CSASWTSVFLNEQFF.